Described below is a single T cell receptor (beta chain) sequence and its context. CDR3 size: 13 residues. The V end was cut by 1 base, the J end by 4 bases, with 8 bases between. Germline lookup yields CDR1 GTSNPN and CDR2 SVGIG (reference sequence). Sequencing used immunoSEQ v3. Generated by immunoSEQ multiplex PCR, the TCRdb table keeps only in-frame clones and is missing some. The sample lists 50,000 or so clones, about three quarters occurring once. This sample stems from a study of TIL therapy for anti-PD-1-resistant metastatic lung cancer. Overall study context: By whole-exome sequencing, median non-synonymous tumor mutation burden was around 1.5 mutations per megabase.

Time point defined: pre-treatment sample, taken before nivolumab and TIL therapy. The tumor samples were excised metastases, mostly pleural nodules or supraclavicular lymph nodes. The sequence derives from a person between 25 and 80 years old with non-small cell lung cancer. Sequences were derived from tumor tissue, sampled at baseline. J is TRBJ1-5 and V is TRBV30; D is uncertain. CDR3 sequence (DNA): TGTGCCTGGAGTGAAAATCGGAATCAGCCCCAGCATTTT. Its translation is CAWSENRNQPQHF.